This T cell receptor beta chain was found in a study of blood T cell repertoires in COVID-19. About the study: Samples representing acute and convalescent COVID-19 were sourced from the United States, Italy and Spain. PBMCs, B-cell-depleted T cells, or T cells were the source of the cDNA or gDNA that made up the material.

The ends lost 4 bases at V and 0 bases at J; junction bases unmatched: 9. The CDR3 sequence is 18 residues long. CDR1 and CDR2 from the germline V gene are LGHNT and FRNRAP. Per the study methods: Researchers report that nucleated cell counts were estimated from reference gene primer amplification. TCRdb's copy holds only in-frame clones and misses some; the assay was immunoSEQ multiplex PCR. The DNA was the basis for D and trimming; V, J and clone size are from that table. In the table there are some 35,000 clones, roughly three quarters of which are singletons. The clonotype was recovered from a man of 80 years or more with acute or convalescent COVID-19. Sequences were obtained from peripheral blood. The rearrangement joins TRBV12-5 to TRBJ1-3; TRBD1 aligns across 10 bases. In DNA form, the CDR3 reads TGTGCTAGTGGTTCGGACAGGGGGTTTCGGCTCTCTGGAAACACCATATATTTT. It codes for CASGSDRGFRLSGNTIYF.